This T cell receptor beta chain emerged from a study of blood T cell repertoires in COVID-19. The CDR3 spans 15 residues. Looked up from germline, CDR1 is SGHNT and CDR2 is YYREEE (reference sequence). Between the trimmed V and J ends, which lost 2 bases and 1 base, there was a span of 9 bases. Data came from immunoSEQ multiplex PCR; TCRdb stores just in-frame clones and leaves some out. The data hold 250,000 to 350,000 clones, with about nine tenths observed a single time. Note on this clone: This specimen includes other DNA sequences encoding the same CDR3.

The specimen was PBMCs or T cells enriched from blood (not recorded which). The chain is built from TRBV5-4 and TRBJ2-2, with D possibly TRBD1 on 5 matching bases. This receptor was obtained from a woman under 30 who had recovered from COVID-19. CDR3 bases: TGTGCCAGCAGCTTCGGGCAGGGGAACACCGGGGAGCTGTTTTTT. It translates to CASSFGQGNTGELFF.